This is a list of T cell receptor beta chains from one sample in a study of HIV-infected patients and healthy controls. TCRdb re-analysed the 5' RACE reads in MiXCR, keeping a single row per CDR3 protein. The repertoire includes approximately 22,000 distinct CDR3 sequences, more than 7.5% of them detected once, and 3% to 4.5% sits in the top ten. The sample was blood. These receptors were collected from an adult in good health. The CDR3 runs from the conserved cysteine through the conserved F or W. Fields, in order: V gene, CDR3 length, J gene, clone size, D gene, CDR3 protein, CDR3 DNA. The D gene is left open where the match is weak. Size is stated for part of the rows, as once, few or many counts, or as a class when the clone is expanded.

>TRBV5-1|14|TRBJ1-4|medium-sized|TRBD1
CASSLKGACEKLFF
TGCGCCAGCAGCTTGAAGGGGGCGTGTGAAAAACTGTTTTTT
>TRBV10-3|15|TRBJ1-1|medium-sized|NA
CAISESIGVGTEAFF
TGTGCCATCAGTGAGTCGATCGGGGTTGGGACTGAAGCTTTCTTT
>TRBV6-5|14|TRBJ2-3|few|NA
CASSYSAGPDTQYF
TGTGCCAGCAGTTACTCTGCAGGTCCAGATACGCAGTATTTT
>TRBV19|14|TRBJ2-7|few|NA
CASSATGTPGEQYF
TGTGCCAGTAGTGCTACCGGGACTCCCGGCGAGCAGTACTTC
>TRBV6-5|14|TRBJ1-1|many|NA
CASSPGRENTEAFF
TGTGCCAGCAGTCCGGGACGGGAGAACACTGAAGCTTTCTTT
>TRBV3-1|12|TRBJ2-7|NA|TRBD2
CASASGGNEQYF
TGTGCCAGCGCTAGCGGGGGAAACGAGCAGTACTTC
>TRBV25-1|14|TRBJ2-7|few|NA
CASSAPPGQYEQYF
TGTGCCAGCAGTGCCCCCCCAGGCCAATACGAGCAGTACTTC
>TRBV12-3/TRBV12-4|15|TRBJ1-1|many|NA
CASTLTGQQNTEAFF
TGTGCCAGCACCCTGACCGGGCAGCAGAACACTGAAGCTTTCTTT
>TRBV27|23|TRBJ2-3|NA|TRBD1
CASRNIWAGTGRSVLSGRDTQYF
TGTGCCAGCAGAAACATTTGGGCCGGGACAGGCCGTTCCGTTCTATCGGGCCGGGATACGCAGTATTTT
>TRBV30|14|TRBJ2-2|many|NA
CAWSTGHFTGELFF
TGTGCCTGGAGTACGGGACACTTCACCGGGGAGCTGTTTTTT
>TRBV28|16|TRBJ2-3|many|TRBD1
CASGTLQGASTDTQYF
TGTGCCAGCGGGACACTTCAGGGGGCTAGCACAGATACGCAGTATTTT
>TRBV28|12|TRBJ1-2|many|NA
CASSSTGMSYTF
TGTGCCAGCAGTTCTACAGGGATGAGCTACACCTTC
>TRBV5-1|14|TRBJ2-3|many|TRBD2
CASRVAGVTDTQYF
TGCGCCAGCAGGGTAGCGGGGGTCACAGATACGCAGTATTTT
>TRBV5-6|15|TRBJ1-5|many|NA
CASSLGAQGNQPQHF
TGTGCCAGCAGCTTGGGGGCACAGGGCAATCAGCCCCAGCATTTT
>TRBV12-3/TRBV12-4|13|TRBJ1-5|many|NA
CASSRQSYQPQHF
TGTGCCAGCAGTCGACAGTCGTATCAGCCCCAGCATTTT
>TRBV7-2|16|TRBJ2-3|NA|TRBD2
CASSLAGGRGADTQYF
TGTGCCAGCAGCTTAGCGGGGGGGAGAGGAGCAGATACGCAGTATTTT
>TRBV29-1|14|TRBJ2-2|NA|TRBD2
CSAAGGPNTGELFF
TGCAGCGCAGCGGGGGGACCTAACACCGGGGAGCTGTTTTTT
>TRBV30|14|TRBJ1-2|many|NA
CAWRRQVAYEGYTF
TGTGCCTGGAGGAGACAGGTTGCCTATGAGGGCTACACCTTC
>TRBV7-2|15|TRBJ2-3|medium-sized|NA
CASSARLGWADTQYF
TGTGCCAGCAGCGCCCGACTAGGGTGGGCAGATACGCAGTATTTT
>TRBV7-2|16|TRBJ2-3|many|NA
CASSLGGSGSTDTQYF
TGTGCCAGCAGCTTAGGAGGGTCAGGGTCGACAGATACGCAGTATTTT
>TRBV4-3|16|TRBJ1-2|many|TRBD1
CASSQDGRQGHRGYTF
TGCGCCAGCAGCCAAGATGGCAGACAGGGCCACCGAGGCTACACCTTC
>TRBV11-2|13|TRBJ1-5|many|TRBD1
CASSRGQDQPQHF
TGTGCCAGCAGCAGAGGACAGGATCAGCCCCAGCATTTT
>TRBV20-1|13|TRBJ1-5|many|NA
CSAQRAGNQPQHF
TGCAGTGCCCAAAGGGCGGGCAATCAGCCCCAGCATTTT
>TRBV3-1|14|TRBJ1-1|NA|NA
CASSHSDTNTEAFF
TGTGCCAGCAGCCACTCAGATACGAACACTGAAGCTTTCTTT
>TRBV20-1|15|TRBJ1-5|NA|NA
CSPGTERVGSQPQHF
TGCAGTCCCGGGACGGAGCGAGTGGGTTCCCAGCCCCAGCATTTT
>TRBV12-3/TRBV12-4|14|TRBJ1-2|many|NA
CASSLYKGDYGYTF
TGTGCCAGCAGTTTGTACAAAGGGGACTATGGCTACACCTTC
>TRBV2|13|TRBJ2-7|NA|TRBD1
CASSGTRTGGEVF
TGTGCCAGCAGCGGAACCCGGACAGGGGGGGAAGTCTTC
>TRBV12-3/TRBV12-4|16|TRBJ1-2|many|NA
CASSYKGGAVLNGYTF
TGTGCCAGCAGTTATAAGGGGGGGGCCGTTCTGAATGGCTACACCTTC
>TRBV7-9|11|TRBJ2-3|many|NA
CASSLVDTQYF
TGTGCCAGCAGCTTGGTGGATACGCAGTATTTT
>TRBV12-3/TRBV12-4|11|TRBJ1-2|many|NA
CASSLDSGYTF
TGTGCCAGCAGCCTAGACAGTGGCTACACCTTC
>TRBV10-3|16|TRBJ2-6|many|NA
CAISEAGLSGANVLTF
TGTGCCATCAGTGAGGCAGGGCTCTCTGGGGCCAACGTCCTGACTTTC
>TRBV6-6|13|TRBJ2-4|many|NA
CASSYGLRDIQYF
TGTGCCAGCAGTTACGGGCTACGGGACATTCAGTACTTC
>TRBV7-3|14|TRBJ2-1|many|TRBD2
CASSFPGLANEQFF
TGTGCCAGCAGCTTCCCGGGACTAGCAAATGAGCAGTTCTTC
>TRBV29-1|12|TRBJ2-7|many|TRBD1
CSVPGQGYEQYF
TGCAGCGTGCCGGGACAGGGTTACGAGCAGTACTTC
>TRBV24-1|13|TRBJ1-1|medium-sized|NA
CATQGADNAEAFF
TGTGCCACCCAAGGGGCGGACAACGCTGAAGCTTTCTTT
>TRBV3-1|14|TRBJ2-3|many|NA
CASSQDPGTLEQYF
TGTGCCAGCAGCCAAGATCCCGGGACCCTGGAACAGTATTTT
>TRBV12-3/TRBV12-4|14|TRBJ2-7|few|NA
CASSFAGAFYEQYF
TGTGCCAGCAGTTTCGCCGGAGCCTTCTACGAGCAGTACTTC
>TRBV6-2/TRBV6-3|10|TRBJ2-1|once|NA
CASCQNEQFF
TGTGCCAGCTGCCAGAATGAGCAGTTCTTC
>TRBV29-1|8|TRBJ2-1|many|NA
CTHGGQFF
TGCACCCATGGGGGGCAGTTCTTC
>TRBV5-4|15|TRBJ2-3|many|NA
CASSSPWVSTDTQYF
TGTGCCAGCAGCAGTCCGTGGGTCAGCACAGATACGCAGTATTTT